This T cell receptor beta chain was captured by sequencing in a study of T-cell reconstitution after alpha-beta-depleted transplantation in children. As to this clonotype: Its antigen remains unidentified.

Preparation of the TCRbeta library was carried out with unique molecular identifiers. TCRdb analysed the PCR reads with MiXCR anew, one entry per CDR3 protein. Of fewer than 750,000 distinct CDR3 sequences listed, 25% to 30% are singletons. The CDR3 runs 16 residues. The V end was cut by 6 bases, the J end by 3 bases, with 17 bases between. The germline CDR1 and CDR2 sequences are MNHNS and SASEGT. Study conclusions and caveats: T-cell numbers and diversity one year post-transplant derived largely from freshly generated T cells. Several hundred graft clones that had expanded were reportedly the source of alpha-beta T cells about two months after transplant. Day-60 TCRbeta diversity that was high in some patients was derived from surviving recipient T cells and thymic progenitors.

The rearrangement uses TRBV6-1 and TRBJ1-4, with TRBD1 as a possible D gene (6 bases). The sequencing used PBMCs, collected before TCRalphabeta/CD19-depleted stem cell transplant. This TCR was sampled from a boy less than two years old with Wiskott-Aldrich syndrome, due to receive a stem cell transplant. The chain's CDR3 is CASSPARGAANEKLFF. CDR3 nucleotide sequence: TGTGCCAGCAGCCCGGCGCGGGGGGCGGCTAATGAAAAACTGTTTTTT.